This T cell receptor beta chain was recovered during a study of CD8+CD57+ T cells in acquired aplastic anemia. The CDR3 is made up of 13 amino acids. CDR1 SQVTM and CDR2 ANQGSEA come from the germline V gene. V was clipped by 6 bases and J by 5 bases; unmatched bases: 7. CDR3 and TCR beta VDJ profiling relied on a genomic DNA template. TCRdb reprocessed the reads with MiXCR, giving one entry per CDR3 protein. The table includes about 180,000 distinct CDR3 sequences, roughly half detected once. In its sample, this clonotype was seen many times. What it recognizes is unknown. Points from the study as a whole: CD8+ Simpson's diversity showed no significant patient-control difference. Patients and controls shared over 25 CD8+ CDR3 sequences, which appeared highly expressed in patients and within their immunodominant clones.

The J gene is TRBJ2-7, the V gene TRBV29-1; 10 bases are shared with TRBD1. Sequencing was carried out using sorted CD4+, CD8+, or CD8+CD57+ T cells (not recorded which) from PBMCs. The receptor's source is a human donor in good health. The CDR3 sequence: CSVKGQGYDEQYF. The CDR3 bases are TGCAGCGTCAAGGGACAGGGGTACGACGAGCAGTACTTC.